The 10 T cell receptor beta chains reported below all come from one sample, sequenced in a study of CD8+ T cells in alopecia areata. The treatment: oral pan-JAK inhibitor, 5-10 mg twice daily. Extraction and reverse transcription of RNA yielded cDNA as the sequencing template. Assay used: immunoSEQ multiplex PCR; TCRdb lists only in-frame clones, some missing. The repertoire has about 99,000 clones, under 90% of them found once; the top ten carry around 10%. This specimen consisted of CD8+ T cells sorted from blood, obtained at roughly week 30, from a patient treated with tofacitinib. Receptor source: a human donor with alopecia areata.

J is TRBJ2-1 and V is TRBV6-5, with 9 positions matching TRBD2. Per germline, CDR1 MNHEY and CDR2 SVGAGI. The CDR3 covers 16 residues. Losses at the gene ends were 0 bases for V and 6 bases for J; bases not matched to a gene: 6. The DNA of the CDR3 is TGTGCCAGCAGTTACTCACCGGCGGGGGGGGGCAATGAGCAGTTCTTC. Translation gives CASSYSPAGGGNEQFF.

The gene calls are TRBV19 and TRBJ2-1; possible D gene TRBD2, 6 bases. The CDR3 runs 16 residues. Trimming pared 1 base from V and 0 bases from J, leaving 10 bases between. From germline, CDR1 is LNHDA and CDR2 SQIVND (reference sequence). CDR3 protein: CASSIAPGVSYNEQFF. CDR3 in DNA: TGTGCCAGTAGTATAGCCCCGGGGGTCTCCTACAATGAGCAGTTCTTC.

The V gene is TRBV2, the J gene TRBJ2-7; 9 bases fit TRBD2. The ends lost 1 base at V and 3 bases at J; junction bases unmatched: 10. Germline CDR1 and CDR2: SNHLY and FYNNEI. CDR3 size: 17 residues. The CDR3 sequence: CASSEGLAGTIFYEQYF. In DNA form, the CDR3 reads TGTGCCAGCAGTGAAGGGCTAGCGGGGACAATTTTCTACGAGCAGTACTTC.

The CDR3 nucleotides are TGTGCCAGCCAATTTGGACAGGGAACCTACGAGCAGTACTTC. Its protein is CASQFGQGTYEQYF. The genes are TRBV2 and TRBJ2-7, with 8 nucleotides matching TRBD1. CDR3 length equals 14 residues. The ends lost 8 bases at V and 2 bases at J; junction bases unmatched: 8. Germline CDR1 reads SNHLY; CDR2 reads FYNNEI.

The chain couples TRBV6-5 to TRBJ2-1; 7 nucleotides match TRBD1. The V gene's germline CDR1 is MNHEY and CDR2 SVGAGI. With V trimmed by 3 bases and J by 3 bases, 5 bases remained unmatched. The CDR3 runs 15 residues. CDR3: CASSYGTENYNEQFF. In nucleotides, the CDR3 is TGTGCCAGCAGTTATGGGACAGAAAACTACAATGAGCAGTTCTTC.

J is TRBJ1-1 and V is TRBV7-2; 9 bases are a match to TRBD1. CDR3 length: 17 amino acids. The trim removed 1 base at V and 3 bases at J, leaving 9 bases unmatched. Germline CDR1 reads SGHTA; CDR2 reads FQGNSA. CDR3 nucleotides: TGTGCCAGCAGCTTAGAGAGGACAGGGGCCGGAGACACTGAAGCTTTCTTT. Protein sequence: CASSLERTGAGDTEAFF.

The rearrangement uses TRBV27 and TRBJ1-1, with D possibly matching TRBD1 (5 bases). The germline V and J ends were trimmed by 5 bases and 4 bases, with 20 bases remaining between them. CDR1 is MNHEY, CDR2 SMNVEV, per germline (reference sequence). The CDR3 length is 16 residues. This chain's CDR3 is CASSPAPGPRATEAFF. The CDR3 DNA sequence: TGTGCCAGCAGTCCGGCCCCGGGACCTCGAGCCACTGAAGCTTTCTTT.

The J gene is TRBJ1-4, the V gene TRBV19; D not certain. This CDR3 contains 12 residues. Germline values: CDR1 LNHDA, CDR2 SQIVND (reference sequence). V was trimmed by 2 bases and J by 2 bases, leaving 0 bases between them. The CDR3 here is CASSITNEKLFF. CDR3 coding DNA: TGTGCCAGTAGTATAACTAATGAAAAACTGTTTTTT. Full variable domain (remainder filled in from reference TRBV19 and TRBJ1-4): DGGITQSPKYLFRKEGQNVTLSCEQNLNHDAMYWYRQDPGQGLRLIYYSQIVNDFQKGDIAEGYSVSREKKESFPLTVTSAQKNPTAFYLCASSITNEKLFFGSGTQLSVL.

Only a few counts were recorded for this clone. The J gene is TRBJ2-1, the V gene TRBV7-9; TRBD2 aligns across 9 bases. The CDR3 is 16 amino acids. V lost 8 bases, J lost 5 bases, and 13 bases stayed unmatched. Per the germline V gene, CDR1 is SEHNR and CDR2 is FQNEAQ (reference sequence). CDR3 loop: CASSPPGRGGNNEQFF. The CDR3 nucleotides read TGTGCCAGCTCCCCTCCTGGGCGGGGGGGAAACAATGAGCAGTTCTTC.

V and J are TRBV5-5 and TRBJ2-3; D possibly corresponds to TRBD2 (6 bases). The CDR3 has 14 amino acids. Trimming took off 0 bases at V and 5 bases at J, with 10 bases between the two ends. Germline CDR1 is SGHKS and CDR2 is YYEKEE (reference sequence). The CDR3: CASSLASGEDTQYF. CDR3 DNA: TGTGCCAGCAGCTTGGCCTCGGGGGAAGATACGCAGTATTTT.